This T cell receptor beta chain was observed in a study of blood T cell repertoires in COVID-19. Original handling: How many nucleated cells were present was estimated from reference gene primer amplification. TCRdb's copy holds only in-frame clones and misses some; the assay was immunoSEQ multiplex PCR. The V and J calls and clone size were taken over from that table, and D and trimming were inferred from the DNA. The sample lists some 150,000 clones, over 75% occurring once. V was cut by 4 bases and J by 3 bases, with 14 bases left in between. The germline V gene has CDR1 SSHAT and CDR2 FNYEAQ (reference sequence). The CDR3 totals 15 residues.

The source material was peripheral blood. This TCR was sampled from a man aged 55 to 70 with active or convalescent COVID-19. The V call is TRBV7-7, the J call TRBJ2-3; possibly TRBD2 for D (7 bases). CDR3 sequence: CASSSGGGGTDTQYF. The DNA of the CDR3 is TGTGCCAGCAGCTCCGGGGGAGGGGGGACAGATACGCAGTATTTT.